This is a list of T cell receptor beta chains from one sample in a study. TCRdb passed the 5' RACE reads through MiXCR, listing each CDR3 protein once. The data show several thousand distinct CDR3 sequences, less than 40% seen once. Input material: tumor-infiltrating memory CD4+ T cells sorted from the breast tumor. The source of these receptors is a female donor with breast cancer. Each CDR3 is given with its conserved first and last residue. Fields, in order: V gene, CDR3 length, J gene, CDR3 protein.

TRBV6-4	14	TRBJ2-1	CASSLAGGKREQFF
TRBV7-2	15	TRBJ2-3	CASSGRAGQGDTQYF
TRBV7-6	11	TRBJ2-1	CASSLGGEQFF
TRBV20-1	13	TRBJ2-1	CSASGREYNEQFF
TRBV4-1	14	TRBJ2-5	CASSQGQAQETQYF
TRBV4-1	19	TRBJ2-3	CASSQRQGIVVGHTDTQYF
TRBV20-1	12	TRBJ2-7	CSAGDNGYEQYF
TRBV18	14	TRBJ2-1	CASSPLEPSNEQFF
TRBV6-2/TRBV6-3	13	TRBJ1-1	CASSYYLGTEAFF
TRBV5-1	15	TRBJ2-1	CASSGNPGTSTEQFF
TRBV5-1	15	TRBJ2-1	CASSLGTGGYNEQFF
TRBV6-5	14	TRBJ2-1	CASGRNTGYNEQSF
TRBV12-3/TRBV12-4	14	TRBJ1-6	CASTRTFYNSPLHF
TRBV28	14	TRBJ1-6	CASRGEQGYSPLHF
TRBV20-1	12	TRBJ1-1	CSAPEGDRLTSF
TRBV5-8	15	TRBJ2-7	CASSSPGQGDHEQYF
TRBV20-1	14	TRBJ1-5	CSARSSYSNQPQHF
TRBV11-3	16	TRBJ2-1	CASSLGVRGLIAEQFF
TRBV7-9	15	TRBJ1-4	CASGQGGKGNEKLFF
TRBV20-1	17	TRBJ2-7	CSGKRLAGSEATYEQYF
TRBV6-5	15	TRBJ1-1	CASSSYRGTNTEAFF
TRBV5-1	14	TRBJ2-2	CASSFDRSTGELFF
TRBV20-1	17	TRBJ1-2	CSARRDTAGGLNYGYTF
TRBV24-1	14	TRBJ2-3	CATSDTRKSVTQYF
TRBV6-5	16	TRBJ1-2	CASSLKAPRQGYGYTF
TRBV20-1	15	TRBJ1-5	CSAIQGNWGNQPQHF
TRBV7-2	17	TRBJ2-5	CASSVVAPGRGEETQYF
TRBV21-1	16	TRBJ1-5	CASSKVNGGSNQPQHF
TRBV7-2	14	TRBJ2-6	CASSRTIGANVLTF
TRBV4-3	15	TRBJ1-6	CASSQEWVLRSPLHF
TRBV30	15	TRBJ1-5	CAWRVQGGSNQPQHF
TRBV29-1	18	TRBJ2-1	CSVSGGLAGTSSYNEQFF
TRBV7-9	15	TRBJ2-1	CASSTSGSSYNEQFF
TRBV5-1	14	TRBJ1-2	CASSGTLANYGYTF
TRBV20-1	15	TRBJ2-1	CSASHLLMSYNEQFF
TRBV11-3	15	TRBJ2-5	CASNPGVHEGETQYF
TRBV6-2/TRBV6-3	19	TRBJ2-1	CASRTTPRTSGSMVNEQFF
TRBV4-1	16	TRBJ2-2	CASSQERTGGTGELSF
TRBV6-4	15	TRBJ2-3	CASSDGQGRTDTQYF
TRBV28	14	TRBJ2-7	CASRRGGESYEQYF
TRBV7-2	15	TRBJ2-1	CASSPLGGPYNEQFF
TRBV21-1	20	TRBJ2-4	CAGTQTLDRERPGAKNIQYF
TRBV6-5	14	TRBJ1-5	CASSYFDTNQPQHF
TRBV24-1	12	TRBJ1-1	CATRNTNTEAFF
TRBV7-9	16	TRBJ1-5	CASSSGQGASPQPQHF
TRBV24-1	12	TRBJ1-1	CATSDFEGFAFF
TRBV12-3/TRBV12-4	13	TRBJ2-1	CASTRVLDNEQFF
TRBV7-9	14	TRBJ1-1	CASSLEGFVTEAFF
TRBV5-4	15	TRBJ2-1	CASSMSGSSYNEQFF
TRBV5-1	15	TRBJ2-1	CASSLIVGGWDEQFF
TRBV7-2	16	TRBJ2-7	CASSLGVLVAAYEQYF
TRBV12-3/TRBV12-4	13	TRBJ1-1	CASSREQFTEASF
TRBV5-1	15	TRBJ2-5	CASVSGTSGGETQYF
TRBV4-1	13	TRBJ1-1	CASSQDRASEAFF
TRBV18	16	TRBJ2-7	CASSPSQRPGSGEQYF
TRBV5-1	19	TRBJ2-1	CASSLGEPGKGYPHNEQFF
TRBV9	14	TRBJ2-5	CASSEDSGSETQYF
TRBV7-3	16	TRBJ2-1	CASSHRLGVNYNEQFF
TRBV7-2	16	TRBJ2-7	CASSLRQARISYEQYF
TRBV4-1	16	TRBJ2-1	CASSQVAGGSYNEQFF